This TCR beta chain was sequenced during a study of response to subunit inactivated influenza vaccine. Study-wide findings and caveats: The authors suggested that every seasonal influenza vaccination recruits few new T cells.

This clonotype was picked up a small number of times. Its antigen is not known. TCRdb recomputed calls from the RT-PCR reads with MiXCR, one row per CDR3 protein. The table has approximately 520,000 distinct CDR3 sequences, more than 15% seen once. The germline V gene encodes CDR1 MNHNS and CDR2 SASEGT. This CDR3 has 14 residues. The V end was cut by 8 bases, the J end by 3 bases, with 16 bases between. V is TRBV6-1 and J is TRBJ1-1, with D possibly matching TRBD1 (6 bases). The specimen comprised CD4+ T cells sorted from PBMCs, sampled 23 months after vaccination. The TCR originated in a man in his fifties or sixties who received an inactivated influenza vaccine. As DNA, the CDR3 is TGTGCCAGCCTAAGAGGGGGTTCGGACACTGAAGCTTTCTTT. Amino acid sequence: CASLRGGSDTEAFF.